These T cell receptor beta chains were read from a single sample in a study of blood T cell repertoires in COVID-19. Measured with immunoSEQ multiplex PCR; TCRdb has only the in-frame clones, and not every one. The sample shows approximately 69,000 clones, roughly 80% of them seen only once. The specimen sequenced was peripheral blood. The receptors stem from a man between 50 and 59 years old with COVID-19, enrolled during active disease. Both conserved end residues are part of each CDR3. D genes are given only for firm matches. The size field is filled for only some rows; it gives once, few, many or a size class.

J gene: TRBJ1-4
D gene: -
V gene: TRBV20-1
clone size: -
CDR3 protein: CSASLQGEKLFF
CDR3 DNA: TGCAGTGCTAGTCTGCAGGGCGAAAAACTGTTTTTT

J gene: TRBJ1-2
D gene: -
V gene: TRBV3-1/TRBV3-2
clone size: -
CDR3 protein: CASSQDFGMPSYGYTF
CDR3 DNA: TGTGCCAGCAGCCAAGACTTTGGCATGCCCTCCTATGGCTACACCTTC

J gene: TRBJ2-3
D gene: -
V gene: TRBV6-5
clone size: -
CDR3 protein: CASSYSPGGTDTQYF
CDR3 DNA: TGTGCCAGCAGTTACTCGCCGGGGGGCACAGATACGCAGTATTTT

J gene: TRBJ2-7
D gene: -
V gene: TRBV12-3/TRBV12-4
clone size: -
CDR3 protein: CASSLGRGEQYF
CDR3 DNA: TGTGCCAGCAGTTTAGGGCGGGGTGAGCAGTACTTC

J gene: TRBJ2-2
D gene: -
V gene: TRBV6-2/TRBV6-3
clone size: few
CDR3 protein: CASSDKETGELFF
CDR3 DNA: TGTGCCAGCAGTGATAAAGAGACCGGGGAGCTGTTTTTT

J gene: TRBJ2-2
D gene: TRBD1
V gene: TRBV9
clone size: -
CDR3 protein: CASSVLGQGPGGTGELFF
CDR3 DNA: TGTGCCAGCAGCGTCCTCGGACAGGGTCCCGGGGGCACCGGGGAGCTGTTTTTT

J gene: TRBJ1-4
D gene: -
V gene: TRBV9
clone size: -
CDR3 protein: CASRYLPEGLATNEKLFF
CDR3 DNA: TGTGCCAGCAGGTACCTCCCCGAGGGACTTGCAACTAATGAAAAACTGTTTTTT

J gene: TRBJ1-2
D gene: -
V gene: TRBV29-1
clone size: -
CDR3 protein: CSAGEGFYGYTF
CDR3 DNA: TGCAGCGCGGGTGAGGGTTTCTATGGCTACACCTTC

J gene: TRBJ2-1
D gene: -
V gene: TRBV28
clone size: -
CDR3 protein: CASSLYRGSSYNEQFF
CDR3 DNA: TGTGCCAGCAGTTTATATCGGGGAAGCTCCTACAATGAGCAGTTCTTC

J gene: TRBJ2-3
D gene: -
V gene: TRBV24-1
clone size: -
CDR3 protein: CATSDFQKRVRTDTQYF
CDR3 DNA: TGTGCCACCAGTGATTTTCAGAAGCGGGTTCGCACAGATACGCAGTATTTT

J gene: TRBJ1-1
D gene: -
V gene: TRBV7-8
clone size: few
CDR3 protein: CASSSLTDPWNTEAFF
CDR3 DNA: TGTGCCAGCAGCTCTTTGACAGACCCTTGGAACACTGAAGCTTTCTTT

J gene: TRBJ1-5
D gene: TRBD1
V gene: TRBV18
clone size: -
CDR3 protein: CASSRTQGASNQPQHF
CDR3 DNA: TGTGCCAGCTCGCGAACACAGGGGGCTAGCAATCAGCCCCAGCATTTT

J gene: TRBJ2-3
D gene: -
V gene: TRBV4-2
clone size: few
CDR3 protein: CASSRTPGGPDTQYF
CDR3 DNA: TGTGCCAGCAGCCGGACCCCGGGGGGCCCAGATACGCAGTATTTT

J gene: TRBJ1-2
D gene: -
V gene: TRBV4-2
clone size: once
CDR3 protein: CASSQDNGGGYTF
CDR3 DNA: TGTGCCAGCAGCCAAGACAACGGGGGTGGCTACACCTTC

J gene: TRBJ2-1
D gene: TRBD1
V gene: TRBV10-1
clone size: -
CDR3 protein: CASSQGQGVYNEQFF
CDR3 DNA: TGCGCCAGCAGTCAGGGACAGGGGGTTTACAATGAGCAGTTCTTC

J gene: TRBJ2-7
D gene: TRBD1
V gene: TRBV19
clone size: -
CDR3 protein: CASRGQDAYEQYF
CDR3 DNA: TGTGCCAGTAGGGGACAGGACGCCTACGAGCAGTACTTC

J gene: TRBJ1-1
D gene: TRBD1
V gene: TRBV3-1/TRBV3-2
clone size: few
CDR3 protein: CASSLEGAGAFF
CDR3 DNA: TGTGCCAGCAGCCTCGAGGGGGCTGGAGCTTTCTTT

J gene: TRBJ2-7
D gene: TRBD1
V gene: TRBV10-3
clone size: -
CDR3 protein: CAMGTGTYEQYF
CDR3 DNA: TGTGCCATGGGGACAGGGACCTACGAGCAGTACTTC

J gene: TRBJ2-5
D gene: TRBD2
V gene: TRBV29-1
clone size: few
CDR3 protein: CSADPGGEETQYF
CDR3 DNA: TGCAGCGCCGACCCCGGGGGGGAAGAGACCCAGTACTTC

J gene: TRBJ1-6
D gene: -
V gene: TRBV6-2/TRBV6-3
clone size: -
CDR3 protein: CASSYSDYGGNSPLHF
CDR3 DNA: TGTGCCAGCAGTTACTCGGACTATGGAGGCAATTCACCCCTCCACTTT

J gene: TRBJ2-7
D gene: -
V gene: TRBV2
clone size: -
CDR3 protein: CASRGRRTSYEQYF
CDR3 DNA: TGTGCCAGCAGGGGCAGGCGAACCTCCTACGAGCAGTACTTC

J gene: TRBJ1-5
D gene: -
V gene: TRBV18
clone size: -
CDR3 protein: CASSPDSNSNQPQHF
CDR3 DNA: TGTGCCAGCTCACCCGACAGTAATAGCAATCAGCCCCAGCATTTT

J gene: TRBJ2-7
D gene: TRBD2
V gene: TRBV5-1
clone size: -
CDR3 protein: CASSVAGGPSYEQYF
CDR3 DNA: TGCGCCAGCAGTGTCGCGGGGGGGCCATCCTACGAGCAGTACTTC

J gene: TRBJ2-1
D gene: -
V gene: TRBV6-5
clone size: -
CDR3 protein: CASTSSNYNEQFF
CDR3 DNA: TGTGCCAGCACTAGCAGCAACTACAATGAGCAGTTCTTC

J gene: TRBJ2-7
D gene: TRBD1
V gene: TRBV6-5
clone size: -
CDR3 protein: CASRGTGGSEQYF
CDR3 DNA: TGTGCCAGCAGAGGGACAGGGGGAAGCGAGCAGTACTTC

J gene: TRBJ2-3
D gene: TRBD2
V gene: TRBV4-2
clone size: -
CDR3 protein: CASSQGLAGTDTQYF
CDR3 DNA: TGTGCCAGCAGCCAGGGACTAGCGGGGACAGATACGCAGTATTTT

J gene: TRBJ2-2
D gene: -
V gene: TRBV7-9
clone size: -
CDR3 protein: CASSLPRREKNTGELFF
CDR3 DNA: TGTGCCAGCAGCTTACCCCGCAGGGAAAAGAACACCGGGGAGCTGTTTTTT